This entry concerns a single T cell receptor beta chain. No antigen is known for it. Unique molecular identifiers were built into the TCR beta cDNA libraries. One entry per CDR3 protein, called by TCRdb with MiXCR from the PCR reads. The top ten hold over 9% of the sample, which has almost 700,000 distinct CDR3 sequences, approximately 59% seen once. Germline V CDR1 and CDR2: SGHAT, FQNNGV. J lost 5 bases, V lost 1 base, and 8 bases had no gene match. This CDR3 spans 18 amino acids. This entry comes from a study of post-analysis software for immune sequencing data. General study results and limits: Included in a set of about five TRBV segments more frequent in patients than controls were TRBV5-6, TRBV5-1 and TRBV20-1.

This chain uses TRBV11-2 with TRBJ2-3; TRBD2 aligns across 14 bases. This sequence was found in a girl aged 2 to 10 with multiple sclerosis. Specimen: blood. The CDR3 region has the DNA TGTGCCAGCAGCTTAGGGGGACTAGCGGGAGTCGGTGGAGATACGCAGTATTTT. Translated: CASSLGGLAGVGGDTQYF.